Below, 20 T cell receptor beta chains from the same sample are listed, as sequenced in a study of human T cells and chemical hapten exposure (dated by TCRdb to the early 2020s). Preparation of the library involved RACE. TCRdb records NextSeq 500 as the sequencer. The public sequencing data were trimmed at Q25 with fastp and processed into clonotypes with MiXCR by TCRdb, which kept only in-frame beta chains. Rows with one shared CDR3 protein collapse into an entry with the most common genes and DNA. The sample records about 90,000 distinct CDR3 sequences, roughly 8.5% of which are singletons. The ten largest clones represent approximately 2.4% of the sample. Sample time point, as interpreted from the label and publication: pre-sensitization, week 0. Reading the label with the study, this specimen's treatment or condition is: therapeutic diphenylcyclopropenone sensitization with weekly scalp DPC. Sequencing was performed on whole blood, taken in connection with sensitization to the hapten diphenylcyclopropenone (DPC). The source of these receptors is a man aged 35 to 55 with alopecia areata. Some clones in this sample may be carry-over from other donors' samples.

This clonotype was recorded many times. The chain joins TRBV18 to TRBJ2-6; D gene unclear. The CDR3 runs to 13 residues. Trimming removed 3 bases from V and 1 base from J, with 1 base in between. Germline CDR1 is KGHSH and CDR2 is LQKENI. CDR3 sequence: CASSPSGANVLTF. The CDR3 bases are TGTGCCAGCTCACCGTCTGGGGCCAACGTCCTGACTTTC.

This clonotype was detected many times. The chain uses TRBV20-1 and TRBJ2-7; no clear D gene. Trimming took 1 base from V and 2 from J, leaving 15 bases between them. Germline V gives CDR1 DFQATT, CDR2 SNEGSKA (reference sequence). This CDR3 region has 15 residues. CDR3 coding DNA: TGCAGTGCTAGAGGACGTAGGCCCCGACCCTACGAGCAGTACTTC. Amino acids: CSARGRRPRPYEQYF.

The rearrangement joins TRBV28 to TRBJ2-4; D gene unclear. The CDR3 length is 15 residues. CDR1 and CDR2 (germline): MDHEN, SYDVKM. V dropped 4 bases and J dropped 5 bases, with 15 bases sitting between them. CDR3 amino acids: CASSSSAGIENIQYF. The CDR3 DNA reads as TGTGCCAGCAGTTCCTCCGCCGGCATTGAAAACATTCAGTACTTC.

The rearrangement links TRBV9 to TRBJ2-3; 8 nucleotides align to TRBD2. The J segment lost 5 bases and the V segment lost 0 bases, leaving 11 bases of the junction unmatched. Germline CDR1 is SGDLS and CDR2 is YYNGEE. This CDR3 spans 17 amino acids. The CDR3 sequence: CASSVEAGVHLLDTQYF. The CDR3 coding sequence is TGTGCCAGCAGCGTAGAAGCGGGAGTGCATTTGTTAGATACGCAGTATTTT.

The sample holds many counts of this clonotype. This rearrangement joins TRBV6-5 to TRBJ2-7, with D tentatively TRBD2 (6 bases). The germline V and J ends were trimmed by 10 bases and 5 bases, with 21 bases remaining between them. The CDR3 is 14 residues long. Germline V gives CDR1 MNHEY, CDR2 SVGAGI. The CDR3 DNA reads TGTGCCACCATCAAGGAGGGCCTCGGGGACGAGCAGTACGTC. Translating it yields CATIKEGLGDEQYV.

The chain recombines TRBV12-3 or TRBV12-4 with TRBJ2-1, with 10 bases aligning to TRBD2. This CDR3 spans 17 amino acids. With V trimmed by 1 base and J by 4 bases, 7 bases remained unmatched. The chain's CDR3 is CASSLVLAGGRYNEQFF. The CDR3 coding sequence is TGTGCCAGCAGTTTAGTGTTAGCGGGAGGTCGGTACAATGAGCAGTTCTTC.

This clonotype was found a few times. The rearrangement uses TRBV7-9 and TRBJ2-5; D is uncertain. V was clipped by 6 bases and J by 4 bases, with 21 bases between them. This CDR3 is built from 16 residues. Germline CDR1 and CDR2: SEHNR and FQNEAQ (reference sequence). The CDR3 protein is CASSRDVVRVGETQYF. The DNA of the CDR3 is TGTGCCAGCAGTCGCGATGTTGTAAGAGTAGGAGAGACCCAGTACTTC.

This clonotype was found many times. This chain joins TRBV7-8 and TRBJ2-7, with 7 nucleotides matching TRBD2. The length of the CDR3 is 14 residues. J was trimmed by 4 bases and V by 1 base; bases with no gene match: 4. Germline-derived CDR1 and CDR2 are SGHVS and FQNEAQ. The CDR3 DNA follows: TGTGCCAGCAGCTTAGGACTAGCTGGGTACGAGCAGTACGTC. It encodes CASSLGLAGYEQYV.

In this sample, this clonotype turned up many times. The chain couples TRBV29-1 to TRBJ1-2; no firm D call. CDR3 size: 14 residues. Per germline, CDR1 SQVTM and CDR2 ANQGSEA. V dropped 1 base and J dropped 4 bases, with 13 bases sitting between them. CDR3 sequence (DNA): TGCAGCGTTGAAGTGTTAGGAGTACCCTATGGCTACACCTTC. Its protein is CSVEVLGVPYGYTF.

The CDR3 reads CASSSEEGSGMIYNEQFF. In nucleotides, the CDR3 is TGTGCCAGCAGCTCGGAAGAAGGTAGCGGGATGATTTACAATGAGCAGTTCTTC. The V and J genes are TRBV7-9 and TRBJ2-1; 8 bases are shared with TRBD2. Trimming cost V 4 bases and J 4 bases; bases outside gene matches: 15. The V gene's germline CDR1 is SEHNR and CDR2 FQNEAQ (reference sequence). The CDR3 is 18 residues long.

The J gene is TRBJ2-3, the V gene TRBV7-2; 11 nucleotides match TRBD2. V was pared by 4 bases and J by 3 bases, with 3 bases of the junction left unmatched. This CDR3 spans 15 amino acids. Germline V gene lookup returns CDR1 SGHTA and CDR2 FQGNSA. CDR3: CASSSRTSGTDTQYF. The CDR3 DNA is TGTGCCAGCAGCTCGAGGACTAGCGGGACAGATACGCAGTATTTT. Using reference TRBV7-2 and TRBJ2-3 for the parts outside the CDR3, the full variable domain is GAGVSQSPSNKVTEKGKDVELRCDPISGHTALYWYRQSLGQGLEFLIYFQGNSAPDKSGLPSDRFSAERTGGSVSTLTIQRTQQEDSAVYLCASSSRTSGTDTQYFGPGTRLTVL.

Ten or more counts support this clonotype. J is TRBJ1-5 and V is TRBV12-5; D gene unclear. CDR1 and CDR2 from the germline V gene are LGHNT and FRNRAP. The CDR3 totals 11 residues. The V end lost 3 bases, the J end lost 5 bases, and 2 bases lay between the germline ends. CDR3 sequence reads: CASGFHQPQHF. CDR3 in DNA: TGTGCTAGTGGTTTCCATCAGCCCCAGCATTTT.

In this sample, this clonotype turned up many times. The V gene is TRBV20-1, the J gene TRBJ1-5, with D unresolved. This CDR3 region has 16 residues. From germline, CDR1 is DFQATT and CDR2 SNEGSKA (reference sequence). V lost 0 bases, J lost 4 bases, and 16 bases lay in between. The CDR3 DNA is TGCAGTGCTAGAGATATTTTAGCAGGCGGAAATCAGCCCCAGCATTTT. Encoded protein: CSARDILAGGNQPQHF.

This clonotype was recorded at least ten times. The V and J genes are TRBV12-3 or TRBV12-4 and TRBJ1-2; 7 bases line up with TRBD1. V shed 3 bases, J shed 0 bases, and the junction held 7 bases outside the gene matches. The CDR3 runs 16 residues. The CDR3 reads CASSFSRQGANYGYTF. In DNA form, the CDR3 reads TGTGCCAGCAGTTTTTCCCGACAGGGCGCTAACTATGGCTACACCTTC.

V gene TRBV7-9 combines with J gene TRBJ1-2; no clear D gene. The CDR3 is 15 residues long. V lost 1 base and J lost 3, with 12 bases in between. Germline V gene data show CDR1 as SEHNR and CDR2 as FQNEAQ (reference sequence). The CDR3 region has the DNA TGTGCCAGCAGCTTAGAGGCGGGCAGTTACTATGGCTACACCTTC. This translates into CASSLEAGSYYGYTF.

The V gene is TRBV12-3 or TRBV12-4, the J gene TRBJ2-3; 12 positions match TRBD2. Losses at the gene ends were 8 bases for V and 2 bases for J; bases not matched to a gene: 2. There are 14 residues in the CDR3. The CDR3 is CASLAGGNTDTQYF. The DNA of the CDR3 is TGTGCCAGCCTAGCGGGAGGGAACACAGATACGCAGTATTTT.

V gene TRBV10-3 combines with J gene TRBJ2-1; 10 bases map to TRBD2. Germline V CDR1 and CDR2: ENHRY, SYGVKD. The V and J ends lost 0 bases and 4 bases, in that order; junction bases with no gene match: 3. CDR3 length: 16 residues. Written as DNA, the CDR3 is TGTGCCATCAGTGAGTCCGGTAGCGGGGGGTACAATGAGCAGTTCTTC. Its translation is CAISESGSGGYNEQFF.

As to this clonotype: A much larger clone differs by one base, so this may be a read error. The V call is TRBV29-1, the J call TRBJ1-1, with D unresolved. This CDR3 is 13 amino acids long. In germline, CDR1 is SQVTM, CDR2 ANQGSEA. V gave up 7 bases and J gave up 4 bases, with 16 bases separating them. The CDR3 reads CSGRVVQCTEAFF. CDR3 in DNA: TGCAGCGGTAGGGTCGTACAGTGCACTGAAGCTTTCTTT.

This clonotype was seen ten or more times. J is TRBJ2-2 and V is TRBV24-1, with TRBD2 matching 8 bases. The germline CDR1 and CDR2 sequences are KGHDR and SFDVKD. The length of the CDR3 is 15 residues. The V gene end was trimmed by 9 bases and the J gene end by 9 bases; junction bases not matched to a gene: 14. The CDR3 region is CATQSGSSTGRELFF. CDR3 in DNA: TGTGCCACCCAGAGCGGGAGCTCAACGGGAAGGGAGCTGTTTTTT.

V gene TRBV28 combines with J gene TRBJ2-1; perhaps TRBD2 as D (6 bases). V was pared by 2 bases and J by 5 bases, with 10 bases between. This CDR3 region has 14 residues. Germline-derived CDR1 and CDR2 are MDHEN and SYDVKM. The CDR3 loop is CASSLGTSHNEQFF. The CDR3 nucleotides are TGTGCCAGCAGTTTAGGAACTAGCCACAATGAGCAGTTCTTC.